These 20 T cell receptor beta chains were all obtained from the same sample, sequenced in a study of Ad26.COV2.S vaccination and SARS-CoV-2 variants. As to treatment: around 19 received Ad26.COV2.S at low or high dose, single or two shots; roughly five received placebo; per-sample allocation not given. The samples were gathered on day 63 after the first injection of vaccine or placebo. Assay: immunoSEQ multiplex PCR; the TCRdb copy retains only in-frame clones and omits some. Counted here are some 460,000 clones, about nine tenths occurring once; the ten biggest clones make up around 1.8%. Sequenced here: peripheral blood, sampled in a trial of Ad26.COV2.S vaccine versus placebo. These receptors all stem from a person between 18 and 59 years old who received the Ad26.COV2.S COVID-19 vaccine or a placebo.

This clone was observed a few times. V gene TRBV15 combines with J gene TRBJ1-5; the D gene is possibly TRBD1 (5 bases). This CDR3 has 12 residues. Trimming left V 8 bases short and J 7 bases short, with 12 bases between. From germline, CDR1 is LNHNV and CDR2 YYDKDF (reference sequence). The CDR3: CATGIGGQPQHF. DNA of the CDR3: TGTGCCACCGGGATTGGGGGGCAGCCCCAGCATTTT.

The chain recombines TRBV7-9 with TRBJ2-6; 10 bases are a match to TRBD1. After removal of 4 bases from V and 2 bases from J, the junction contained 5 bases not matched to a gene. Germline CDR1 reads SEHNR; CDR2 reads FQNEAQ (reference sequence). The CDR3 runs 17 residues. The CDR3 here is CASSWGQGNPGANVLTF. As DNA, the CDR3 is TGTGCCAGCAGCTGGGGACAGGGGAATCCTGGGGCCAACGTCCTGACTTTC.

The chain employs TRBV2 and TRBJ2-1, with D tentatively TRBD2 (5 bases). Germline CDR1 reads SNHLY; CDR2 reads FYNNEI. The CDR3 consists of 14 residues. Trimming removed 6 bases from V and 5 bases from J, with 14 bases in between. The CDR3 loop is CASRLRTAHNEQFF. The CDR3 region has the DNA TGTGCCAGCAGGCTCCGGACTGCCCACAATGAGCAGTTCTTC.

As to this clone: The same CDR3 is also encoded by other DNA sequences in this sample. The chain links TRBV28 to TRBJ2-3; D uncertain. The CDR3 runs to 12 residues. V was shortened by 5 bases and J by 2 bases, with 5 bases between the two germline ends. CDR1 and CDR2 from the germline V gene are MDHEN and SYDVKM. As DNA, the CDR3 is TGTGCCAGCAGTCCCAACACAGATACGCAGTATTTT. It translates to CASSPNTDTQYF.

V is TRBV7-2 and J is TRBJ1-5, with 11 bases identical to TRBD1. Germline V gene sequence: CDR1 SGHTA, CDR2 FQGNSA. Trimming at V came to 5 bases and at J to 6 bases, leaving 9 bases not matched to a gene. The CDR3 loop spans 16 amino acids. Here the CDR3 DNA reads TGTGCCAGCAGCCCACAGGACAGGGGGCATGTTCAGCCCCAGCATTTT. It encodes CASSPQDRGHVQPQHF. Drawing the rest from reference TRBV7-2 and TRBJ1-5, the complete variable domain is GAGVSQSPSNKVTEKGKDVELRCDPISGHTALYWYRQSLGQGLEFLIYFQGNSAPDKSGLPSDRFSAERTGGSVSTLTIQRTQQEDSAVYLCASSPQDRGHVQPQHFGDGTRLSIL.

The chain joins TRBV13 to TRBJ1-5; the D gene is possibly TRBD1 (6 bases). Germline CDR1 and CDR2: PRHDT and FYEKMQ (reference sequence). V dropped 1 base and J dropped 4 bases, with 11 bases sitting between them. The CDR3 totals 15 residues. The CDR3, as DNA: TGTGCCAGCAGCTTAGCGGGGGCTGGAAATCAGCCCCAGCATTTT. Its translation is CASSLAGAGNQPQHF.

The chain employs TRBV30 and TRBJ1-2; perhaps TRBD1 as D (6 bases). This CDR3 spans 17 amino acids. Germline V lookup: CDR1 GTSNPN, CDR2 SVGIG (reference sequence). Trimming took 0 bases from V and 0 from J, leaving 17 bases between them. CDR3: CAWSVHRWGLANYGYTF. The CDR3 nucleotides read TGTGCCTGGAGTGTACATCGGTGGGGGCTGGCTAACTATGGCTACACCTTC.

The chain recombines TRBV30 with TRBJ1-3, with no clear D. This CDR3 is built from 13 residues. The germline V gene encodes CDR1 GTSNPN and CDR2 SVGIG (reference sequence). The V end lost 0 bases, the J end lost 0 bases, and 3 bases lay between the germline ends. The chain's CDR3 is CAWSVISGNTIYF. The CDR3 DNA reads as TGTGCCTGGAGTGTGATCTCTGGAAACACCATATATTTT.

The genes are TRBV5-1 and TRBJ1-4, with D unresolved. Trimming left V 0 bases short and J 7 bases short, with 10 bases between. The CDR3 consists of 14 residues. Per germline, CDR1 SGHRS and CDR2 YFSETQ. The CDR3 DNA reads as TGCGCCAGCAGCTTGGGACGTATTGGTGAAAAACTGTTTTTT. Amino acid sequence: CASSLGRIGEKLFF.

The chain recombines TRBV7-3 with TRBJ2-5; the match to TRBD2 covers 12 bases. Germline-derived CDR1 and CDR2 are SGHTA and FQGTGA. With 2 bases clipped from V and 2 bases from J, the junction kept 3 bases outside the gene matches. This CDR3 comprises 16 residues. The DNA of the CDR3 is TGTGCCAGCAGCTTAGGACTAGCGGGACCTCAAGAGACCCAGTACTTC. Amino acids: CASSLGLAGPQETQYF.

This clone appeared a single time. The chain links TRBV24-1 to TRBJ2-3; 10 positions agree with TRBD1. V gave up 5 bases and J gave up 3 bases; unmatched junction bases: 1. This CDR3 contains 14 residues. Germline V gene lookup returns CDR1 KGHDR and CDR2 SFDVKD. CDR3 protein: CATSGQGATDTQYF. DNA for the CDR3: TGTGCCACCAGTGGACAGGGGGCAACAGATACGCAGTATTTT.

This chain uses TRBV7-6 with TRBJ2-5, with unresolved D. V was trimmed by 2 bases and J by 2 bases, leaving 12 bases between them. This CDR3 has 15 amino acids. The germline V gene has CDR1 SGHVS and CDR2 FNYEAQ. The DNA for the CDR3 is TGTGCCAGCAGCTTACCCAAGCAACTTCAAGAGACCCAGTACTTC. Its protein is CASSLPKQLQETQYF.

J is TRBJ1-1 and V is TRBV7-6, with D unresolved. With 3 bases removed from V and 4 bases from J, the gap between germline ends came to 9 bases. The CDR3 length is 13 residues. CDR1 SGHVS and CDR2 FNYEAQ come from the germline V gene. The CDR3 sequence: CASSLGGGTEAFF. CDR3 nucleotides: TGTGCCAGCAGCTTGGGAGGAGGCACTGAAGCTTTCTTT.

This rearrangement joins TRBV7-9 to TRBJ2-7; D may be TRBD1 or TRBD2 (5 bases each). Germline loops: CDR1 SEHNR, CDR2 FQNEAQ (reference sequence). V lost 5 bases and J lost 1, with 12 bases in between. The CDR3 consists of 14 residues. The CDR3 coding sequence is TGTGCCAGCAGCCCCGGGACGTCGTCCTACGAGCAGTACTTC. This translates into CASSPGTSSYEQYF.

The chain employs TRBV5-8 and TRBJ2-7, with D perhaps matching TRBD2 (6 bases). Trimming took 4 bases from V and 5 from J, leaving 10 bases between them. Germline CDR1 and CDR2: SGHTS and YDEGEE. The CDR3 extends over 12 amino acids. CDR3 DNA sequence: TGTGCCAGCAGCCGGGGCGGGAACGAGCAGTACTTC. Its translation is CASSRGGNEQYF.

This sequence joins TRBV12-3 or TRBV12-4 and TRBJ1-2, with D unresolved. This CDR3 comprises 13 residues. The V and J ends lost 7 bases and 6 bases respectively, with 15 bases between them. The CDR3 reads CASTPGRVDGYTF. CDR3 nucleotide sequence: TGTGCCAGCACCCCCGGTCGCGTAGATGGCTACACCTTC.

The chain has TRBV6-5 and TRBJ2-4, with no clear D. The ends were cut back, 2 bases at V and 8 bases at J, with 10 bases in the middle. The CDR3 is 13 amino acids. Germline CDR1 MNHEY, CDR2 SVGAGI. The CDR3 nucleotides read TGTGCCAGCAGTTACGGCCGCTGGCACATTCAGTACTTC. This sequence encodes CASSYGRWHIQYF.

Remarks on this clone: An end of the junction differs from the germline gene, which may be a read error. The chain couples TRBV7-7 to TRBJ2-1, with a tentative D call TRBD1 (5 bases). The CDR3 has 14 residues. In germline, CDR1 is SSHAT, CDR2 FNYEAQ (reference sequence). The chain's CDR3 is CASSLALLRGLEFF. CDR3 coding DNA: TGTGCTAGCAGCTTAGCTCTCCTTAGGGGCCTTGAGTTCTTC.

The chain is built from TRBV5-1 and TRBJ2-7; D is tentatively TRBD1 or TRBD2 (5 bases each). The V and J ends lost 4 bases and 0 bases respectively, with 11 bases between them. Germline V gives CDR1 SGHRS, CDR2 YFSETQ. The CDR3 runs 14 residues. For the CDR3, the DNA is TGCGCCAGCAGCACGGACACTAGCTCCTACGAGCAGTACTTC. It is translated as CASSTDTSSYEQYF.

This chain links TRBV2 with TRBJ2-1; 9 nucleotides align to TRBD2. Germline lookup yields CDR1 SNHLY and CDR2 FYNNEI. This CDR3 contains 14 residues. The J segment lost 9 bases and the V segment lost 6 bases, leaving 9 bases of the junction unmatched. In nucleotides, the CDR3 is TGTGCCAGCAGCCGGGGGCGGGAGGGCCCTGAGCAGTTCTTC. Amino acid sequence: CASSRGREGPEQFF. Supplemented by reference TRBV2 and TRBJ2-1, the full variable domain reads EPEVTQTPSHQVTQMGQEVILRCVPISNHLYFYWYRQILGQKVEFLVSFYNNEISEKSEIFDDQFSVERPDGSNFTLKIRSTKLEDSAMYFCASSRGREGPEQFFGPGTRLTVL.